This is a list of T cell receptor beta chains from one sample in a study of cytomegalovirus exposure and HLA in healthy donors. The protocol was immunoSEQ multiplex PCR, while the TCRdb copy is restricted to in-frame clones and leaves out a portion. The data show 150,000 to 200,000 clones, with 79% seen just once and about 4.6% held by the top ten. Material for sequencing was PBMCs. The receptors come from a woman in her twenties or thirties in good health and CMV-seropositive. The CDR3 runs from the conserved cysteine through the conserved F or W. Fields, in order: CDR3 protein, CDR3 DNA, J gene, clone size, V gene, D gene. The D gene is left open where the match is weak. Part of the rows lack a size; the others show once, few, many or a class for expanded clones.

CDR3aa: CARGLGQDYFQPYEQYF
CDR3nt: TGTGCCAGAGGGCTAGGACAGGATTACTTTCAACCCTACGAGCAGTACTTC
j_gene: TRBJ2-7
abundance: -
v_gene: TRBV5-3
d_gene: TRBD1

CDR3aa: CASSQDPVVYGYTF
CDR3nt: TGCGCCAGCAGCCAAGATCCCGTCGTCTATGGCTACACCTTC
j_gene: TRBJ1-2
abundance: -
v_gene: TRBV4-1
d_gene: -

CDR3aa: CASSQGDSTQYF
CDR3nt: TGTGCCAGCAGCCAGGGCGACTCTACGCAGTATTTT
j_gene: TRBJ2-3
abundance: -
v_gene: TRBV5-4
d_gene: -

CDR3aa: CASSLQGRNTEAFF
CDR3nt: TGTGCCAGCAGCTTACAGGGAAGGAACACTGAAGCTTTCTTT
j_gene: TRBJ1-1
abundance: few
v_gene: TRBV7-2
d_gene: -

CDR3aa: CSVLGNYEQYF
CDR3nt: TGCAGCGTTTTGGGCAACTACGAGCAGTACTTC
j_gene: TRBJ2-7
abundance: -
v_gene: TRBV29-1
d_gene: -

CDR3aa: CAISVGRVKGLYYGYTF
CDR3nt: TGTGCCATCAGTGTAGGCAGGGTGAAGGGCCTTTACTATGGCTACACCTTC
j_gene: TRBJ1-2
abundance: -
v_gene: TRBV10-3
d_gene: -

CDR3aa: CASSVGATDTDTQYF
CDR3nt: TGTGCCAGCAGCGTAGGGGCGACAGACACAGATACGCAGTATTTT
j_gene: TRBJ2-3
abundance: -
v_gene: TRBV9
d_gene: -

CDR3aa: CVATGTGPYNEQFF
CDR3nt: TGTGTGGCGACCGGGACAGGGCCTTACAATGAGCAGTTCTTC
j_gene: TRBJ2-1
abundance: once
v_gene: TRBV6-6
d_gene: TRBD1

CDR3aa: CASSQGNRVDGYTF
CDR3nt: TGTGCCAGCAGCCAAGGGAACAGGGTTGATGGCTACACCTTC
j_gene: TRBJ1-2
abundance: -
v_gene: TRBV14
d_gene: -

CDR3aa: CASSRTFEANQETQYF
CDR3nt: TGTGCCAGCTCCAGGACTTTTGAGGCCAACCAAGAGACCCAGTACTTC
j_gene: TRBJ2-5
abundance: once
v_gene: TRBV18
d_gene: -

CDR3aa: CASSADQGAYEQYF
CDR3nt: TGTGCCAGCAGCGCAGACCAGGGGGCTTACGAGCAGTACTTC
j_gene: TRBJ2-7
abundance: few
v_gene: TRBV7-2
d_gene: TRBD1

CDR3aa: CAIKGLDTGELFF
CDR3nt: TGTGCCATCAAGGGACTGGACACCGGGGAGCTGTTTTTT
j_gene: TRBJ2-2
abundance: -
v_gene: TRBV10-3
d_gene: -

CDR3aa: CASSLGPSFDTQYF
CDR3nt: TGTGCCAGCAGCTTGGGTCCCTCTTTCGATACGCAGTATTTT
j_gene: TRBJ2-3
abundance: -
v_gene: TRBV5-6
d_gene: -

CDR3aa: CAISEGRQETQYF
CDR3nt: TGTGCCATCAGTGAGGGGCGCCAAGAGACCCAGTACTTC
j_gene: TRBJ2-5
abundance: once
v_gene: TRBV10-3
d_gene: -

CDR3aa: CASSQEDKLAYADNEQFF
CDR3nt: TGTGCCAGCAGCCAAGAAGATAAGTTGGCTTATGCGGACAATGAGCAGTTCTTC
j_gene: TRBJ2-1
abundance: -
v_gene: TRBV4-2
d_gene: -

CDR3aa: CATRVGTDTYEQYF
CDR3nt: TGTGCCACCCGGGTAGGGACTGATACCTACGAGCAGTACTTC
j_gene: TRBJ2-7
abundance: once
v_gene: TRBV15
d_gene: -

CDR3aa: CASSLQETQYF
CDR3nt: TGCGCCAGCAGCCTACAAGAGACCCAGTACTTC
j_gene: TRBJ2-5
abundance: -
v_gene: TRBV5-1
d_gene: -

CDR3aa: CASSFFGSSYEQYF
CDR3nt: TGTGCCAGCAGTTTCTTTGGGAGCTCCTACGAGCAGTACTTC
j_gene: TRBJ2-7
abundance: -
v_gene: TRBV27
d_gene: -

CDR3aa: CASRAGAGESNIQYF
CDR3nt: TGTGCCAGCAGGGCCGGGGCAGGGGAGTCAAACATTCAGTACTTC
j_gene: TRBJ2-4
abundance: -
v_gene: TRBV27
d_gene: -

CDR3aa: CAGSQTGPGDEQFF
CDR3nt: TGTGCCGGCAGCCAAACAGGACCAGGGGATGAGCAGTTCTTC
j_gene: TRBJ2-1
abundance: -
v_gene: TRBV4-2
d_gene: -

CDR3aa: CASSDGLAGGELFF
CDR3nt: TGTGCCAGCTCCGACGGACTAGCGGGCGGGGAGCTGTTTTTT
j_gene: TRBJ2-2
abundance: -
v_gene: TRBV27
d_gene: TRBD2

CDR3aa: CASSSHVYGYTF
CDR3nt: TGTGCCAGCAGTTCCCATGTCTATGGCTACACCTTC
j_gene: TRBJ1-2
abundance: -
v_gene: TRBV6-5
d_gene: -

CDR3aa: CASSLVGATERNYGYTF
CDR3nt: TGTGCCAGCAGCTTAGTCGGTGCGACAGAGAGAAACTATGGCTACACCTTC
j_gene: TRBJ1-2
abundance: once
v_gene: TRBV7-9
d_gene: -

CDR3aa: CASSTDREVGYTF
CDR3nt: TGTGCCAGTAGTACCGACAGGGAGGTTGGCTACACCTTC
j_gene: TRBJ1-2
abundance: -
v_gene: TRBV19
d_gene: TRBD1

CDR3aa: CASSGTGQLEAFF
CDR3nt: TGTGCCAGCAGCGGGACAGGGCAGCTTGAAGCTTTCTTT
j_gene: TRBJ1-1
abundance: once
v_gene: TRBV7-8
d_gene: TRBD1

CDR3aa: CASSDGTAQLDTEAFF
CDR3nt: TGTGCCAGCAGCGACGGGACAGCCCAGCTAGACACTGAAGCTTTCTTT
j_gene: TRBJ1-1
abundance: -
v_gene: TRBV11-2
d_gene: TRBD1

CDR3aa: CAISESSLGGRGEQYF
CDR3nt: TGTGCCATCAGTGAGTCATCGTTGGGAGGGAGAGGCGAGCAGTACTTC
j_gene: TRBJ2-7
abundance: few
v_gene: TRBV10-3
d_gene: TRBD2

CDR3aa: CASIGTGRNF
CDR3nt: TGTGCCAGCATCGGGACAGGGAGAAACTTC
j_gene: TRBJ2-7
abundance: once
v_gene: TRBV7-4
d_gene: TRBD1

CDR3aa: CATSRAQESYEQYF
CDR3nt: TGTGCCACCAGCAGAGCACAGGAATCCTACGAGCAGTACTTC
j_gene: TRBJ2-7
abundance: -
v_gene: TRBV15
d_gene: -

CDR3aa: CASSVETRPNYGYTF
CDR3nt: TGTGCCAGCAGCGTAGAGACACGACCCAACTATGGCTACACCTTC
j_gene: TRBJ1-2
abundance: -
v_gene: TRBV9
d_gene: -

CDR3aa: CASRRTGLETQYF
CDR3nt: TGTGCCAGCAGGAGGACAGGGTTGGAGACCCAGTACTTC
j_gene: TRBJ2-5
abundance: -
v_gene: TRBV6-1
d_gene: TRBD1

CDR3aa: CAARRGTAVTGELFF
CDR3nt: TGTGCCGCTAGGCGCGGGACAGCGGTAACCGGGGAGCTGTTTTTT
j_gene: TRBJ2-2
abundance: -
v_gene: TRBV5-4
d_gene: -

CDR3aa: CASSGRTSGGAETQYF
CDR3nt: TGCGCCAGCAGCGGGAGGACTAGCGGGGGGGCGGAGACCCAGTACTTC
j_gene: TRBJ2-5
abundance: -
v_gene: TRBV5-1
d_gene: TRBD2

CDR3aa: CASSQERGINEKLFF
CDR3nt: TGTGCCAGCAGCCAAGAAAGGGGTATTAATGAAAAACTGTTTTTT
j_gene: TRBJ1-4
abundance: -
v_gene: TRBV4-2
d_gene: -

CDR3aa: CASMGGRALGELFF
CDR3nt: TGTGCCAGCATGGGCGGGAGGGCCCTCGGGGAGCTGTTTTTT
j_gene: TRBJ2-2
abundance: medium-sized
v_gene: TRBV11-2
d_gene: TRBD2

CDR3aa: CASSLRTGGFNEQFF
CDR3nt: TGTGCCAGCAGTTTAAGGACAGGGGGATTCAATGAGCAGTTCTTC
j_gene: TRBJ2-1
abundance: -
v_gene: TRBV27
d_gene: TRBD1

CDR3aa: CASSTTTGGNEKLFF
CDR3nt: TGTGCCAGCAGTACTACGACAGGGGGCAATGAAAAACTGTTTTTT
j_gene: TRBJ1-4
abundance: -
v_gene: TRBV5-4
d_gene: TRBD1

CDR3aa: CASSFTGGLHQPQHF
CDR3nt: TGCGCCAGCAGCTTTACAGGGGGCTTACATCAGCCCCAGCATTTT
j_gene: TRBJ1-5
abundance: -
v_gene: TRBV5-1
d_gene: TRBD1

CDR3aa: CASRGTSGNNEQFF
CDR3nt: TGTGCCAGCAGGGGGACTAGCGGAAACAATGAGCAGTTCTTC
j_gene: TRBJ2-1
abundance: -
v_gene: TRBV2
d_gene: TRBD2

CDR3aa: CASSLSGTDALTSNQPQHF
CDR3nt: TGCGCCAGCAGTCTGAGTGGGACAGACGCCCTAACTAGCAATCAGCCCCAGCATTTT
j_gene: TRBJ1-5
abundance: -
v_gene: TRBV23-1
d_gene: TRBD1

CDR3aa: CASSPGARMGEPQHF
CDR3nt: TGTGCCAGCAGCCCGGGAGCCCGTATGGGGGAGCCCCAGCATTTT
j_gene: TRBJ1-5
abundance: -
v_gene: TRBV5-6
d_gene: -

CDR3aa: CSAGDRDGYTF
CDR3nt: TGCAGTGCAGGGGACAGGGATGGCTACACCTTC
j_gene: TRBJ1-2
abundance: few
v_gene: TRBV20-1
d_gene: TRBD1

CDR3aa: CASSPRTSGRVGYF
CDR3nt: TGTGCCAGCAGTCCTCGGACTAGCGGGAGGGTTGGGTATTTT
j_gene: TRBJ2-3
abundance: once
v_gene: TRBV28
d_gene: TRBD2

CDR3aa: CASSYSWARSPLHF
CDR3nt: TGTGCCAGCAGTTACTCGTGGGCTCGGTCACCCCTCCACTTT
j_gene: TRBJ1-6
abundance: -
v_gene: TRBV6-5
d_gene: -